The present T cell receptor beta chain was sequenced within a study of blood T cell repertoires in COVID-19. Study at large: Some COVID-19 samples were acute and others convalescent; all came from the United States, Italy and Spain. The cDNA or gDNA used as material had been derived from T cells, B-cell-depleted T cells, or PBMCs.

Here immunoSEQ multiplex PCR was the method, and the copy in TCRdb shows in-frame clones only, minus some. The table includes some 89,000 clones, 70% to 85% detected once. This CDR3 is 16 amino acids long. J gave up 4 bases and V 2 bases, and 5 bases lay outside the gene matches. Germline V gene lookup returns CDR1 KGHDR and CDR2 SFDVKD. Sequenced sample: peripheral blood. The clonotype originates from a man between 65 and 85 years old with acute or convalescent COVID-19. The gene calls are TRBV24-1 and TRBJ1-5, with 9 nucleotides matching TRBD1. In nucleotides, the CDR3 is TGTGCCACCAGTGATTCCGGGACAGGGAAAAATCAGCCCCAGCATTTT. It yields the protein CATSDSGTGKNQPQHF.